These 32 T cell receptor beta chains came from one sample sequenced in a study of blood T cell repertoires in COVID-19. Only in-frame clones appear in the TCRdb table, and some are missing; sequencing was by immunoSEQ multiplex PCR. Of around 290,000 clones listed, approximately 90% are singletons. Sequences were obtained from PBMCs or T cells enriched from blood (not recorded which). All receptors derive from an older woman in a cohort exposed to, infected with or recovered from COVID-19 (not recorded which).

This rearrangement joins TRBV6-4 to TRBJ2-1, with 9 bases lining up with TRBD2. Looked up from germline, CDR1 is MRHNA and CDR2 is SNTAGT. This CDR3 is 14 amino acids long. Losses at the gene ends were 4 bases for V and 7 bases for J; bases not matched to a gene: 5. Written as DNA, the CDR3 is TGTGCCAGCAGTGCCAGCGGGAGGCCGAATGAGCAGTTCTTC. This codes for CASSASGRPNEQFF.

This rearrangement joins TRBV10-1 to TRBJ2-7, with D perhaps matching TRBD1 (6 bases). CDR3 length equals 14 residues. Trimming pared 6 bases from V and 2 bases from J, leaving 14 bases between. The germline gives CDR1 WNHNN, CDR2 SYGVQD (reference sequence). CDR3 in DNA: TGCGCCAGCAGAGGTGGACAGCCTCCCTACGAGCAGTACTTC. It is translated as CASRGGQPPYEQYF.

The chain couples TRBV7-9 to TRBJ2-1, with 10 bases identical to TRBD2. CDR3 size: 17 residues. The germline gives CDR1 SEHNR, CDR2 FQNEAQ (reference sequence). Trimming took 1 base from V and 7 from J; bases not matched to a gene: 10. Written as DNA, the CDR3 is TGTGCCAGCAGCTTAGGTCGGGCTAGCGGGAGATTGAATGAGCAGTTCTTC. Translation: CASSLGRASGRLNEQFF.

This clone was counted a few times. The chain recombines TRBV19 with TRBJ1-2; D remains ambiguous. Per germline, CDR1 LNHDA and CDR2 SQIVND (reference sequence). This CDR3 is built from 13 residues. Deletions cut 5 bases from V and 0 bases from J, with 7 bases between. CDR3 sequence reads: CASSSHTNYGYTF. CDR3 nucleotides: TGTGCCAGTAGTTCTCACACTAACTATGGCTACACCTTC.

This rearrangement joins TRBV27 to TRBJ1-4; possibly TRBD1 for D (5 bases). The CDR3 sequence is 14 residues long. Trimming left V 9 bases short and J 3 bases short, with 14 bases between. Germline CDR1 MNHEY, CDR2 SMNVEV (reference sequence). CDR3 residues: CARITGSPNEKLFF. CDR3 sequence (DNA): TGTGCCAGAATTACAGGTTCCCCTAATGAAAAACTGTTTTTT.

This sequence joins TRBV5-1 and TRBJ1-4, with 9 bases matching TRBD1. J gave up 8 bases and V 4 bases, and 3 bases lay outside the gene matches. The germline CDR1 and CDR2 sequences are SGHRS and YFSETQ. CDR3 length: 13 amino acids. The CDR3 DNA is TGCGCCAGCAGCGAGACAGGGGGAGAAAAACTGTTTTTT. Its protein product is CASSETGGEKLFF. The full variable domain, rest sourced from reference TRBV5-1 and TRBJ1-4, is KAGVTQTPRYLIKTRGQQVTLSCSPISGHRSVSWYQQTPGQGLQFLFEYFSETQRNKGNFPGRFSGRQFSNSRSEMNVSTLELGDSALYLCASSETGGEKLFFGSGTQLSVL.

There are a few counts of this clone. The sample holds other DNA sequences that translate to the same CDR3. CDR3 nucleotides: TGTGCCAGCAGTTCTTATTACGAGCAGTACTTC. Its protein is CASSSYYEQYF. The chain joins TRBV6-5 to TRBJ2-7; D ambiguous. CDR1 and CDR2 (germline): MNHEY, SVGAGI. The CDR3 extends over 11 amino acids. V was cut by 4 bases and J by 4 bases, with 5 bases left in between.

The chain uses TRBV19 and TRBJ2-3; D gene uncertain. Germline V gene sequence: CDR1 LNHDA, CDR2 SQIVND (reference sequence). V lost 5 bases and J lost 4, with 7 bases in between. The CDR3 runs to 12 residues. The CDR3 DNA follows: TGTGCCAGTAGTTCACAAGCAGATACGCAGTATTTT. Amino acids: CASSSQADTQYF.

This chain links TRBV5-1 with TRBJ1-1; D is possibly TRBD1 (6 bases). Germline-derived CDR1 and CDR2 are SGHRS and YFSETQ. This CDR3 is built from 15 residues. V dropped 4 bases and J dropped 0 bases, with 13 bases sitting between them. The CDR3 region is CASSMTDSLNTEAFF. The CDR3 DNA reads as TGCGCCAGCAGCATGACGGACAGTTTGAACACTGAAGCTTTCTTT.

J is TRBJ2-7 and V is TRBV19; tentative D call: TRBD2 (6 bases). With 4 bases removed from V and 2 bases from J, the gap between germline ends came to 15 bases. Germline values: CDR1 LNHDA, CDR2 SQIVND (reference sequence). The CDR3 sequence is 15 residues long. CDR3 in DNA: TGTGCCAGTAGTACGACGGGAGTCCCCCCCTACGAGCAGTACTTC. It is translated as CASSTTGVPPYEQYF. Filled out from reference TRBV19 and TRBJ2-7, the complete variable domain reads DGGITQSPKYLFRKEGQNVTLSCEQNLNHDAMYWYRQDPGQGLRLIYYSQIVNDFQKGDIAEGYSVSREKKESFPLTVTSAQKNPTAFYLCASSTTGVPPYEQYFGPGTRLTVT.

The CDR3, as DNA: TGTGCCAGCAGCCACTACGAGCAGTACTTC. Protein sequence: CASSHYEQYF. The chain uses TRBV7-9 and TRBJ2-7; D is uncertain. Per the germline V gene, CDR1 is SEHNR and CDR2 is FQNEAQ (reference sequence). The V gene lost 5 bases and the J gene lost 3 bases, with 2 bases spanning the gap. The CDR3 consists of 10 residues. The full variable domain, rest sourced from reference TRBV7-9 and TRBJ2-7, is DTGVSQNPRHKITKRGQNVTFRCDPISEHNRLYWYRQTLGQGPEFLTYFQNEAQLEKSRLLSDRFSAERPKGSFSTLEIQRTEQGDSAMYLCASSHYEQYFGPGTRLTVT.

This chain joins TRBV27 and TRBJ2-7; 11 bases align to TRBD1. Germline lookup yields CDR1 MNHEY and CDR2 SMNVEV (reference sequence). CDR3 length: 15 amino acids. Trimming at V came to 3 bases and at J to 3 bases, leaving 4 bases not matched to a gene. CDR3 protein: CASSFQGTGGYEQYF. In DNA, the CDR3 is TGTGCCAGCAGTTTCCAAGGGACAGGGGGCTACGAGCAGTACTTC.

This chain uses TRBV9 with TRBJ2-1; maybe TRBD1 (5 bases). The CDR3 runs to 14 residues. Germline lookup yields CDR1 SGDLS and CDR2 YYNGEE. V was trimmed by 4 bases and J by 4 bases, leaving 12 bases between them. The CDR3 is CASSPRDYYNEQFF. DNA of the CDR3: TGTGCCAGCAGCCCCAGGGATTATTACAATGAGCAGTTCTTC.

The chain recombines TRBV27 with TRBJ2-1; 12 nucleotides agree with TRBD2. This CDR3 has 20 residues. Germline lookup yields CDR1 MNHEY and CDR2 SMNVEV (reference sequence). The trim removed 2 bases at V and 4 bases at J, leaving 15 bases unmatched. DNA of the CDR3: TGTGCCAGCAGTTTAGACCCCAATATTTGGACTAGCGGGAAATACAATGAGCAGTTCTTC. Amino acids: CASSLDPNIWTSGKYNEQFF.

This clone showed up just once. The gene calls are TRBV24-1 and TRBJ1-1; no clear D gene. Deletions cut 2 bases from V and 2 bases from J, with 11 bases between. CDR1 and CDR2 from the germline V gene are KGHDR and SFDVKD. The CDR3 length is 15 residues. This CDR3 reads CATSDSRPGNTEAFF. The CDR3 bases are TGTGCCACCAGTGATTCTCGTCCGGGAAACACTGAAGCTTTCTTT.

This clone was seen a few times. The genes are TRBV28 and TRBJ1-6; the D is unclear. The CDR3 runs 15 residues. Germline loops: CDR1 MDHEN, CDR2 SYDVKM. V lost 2 bases and J 3 bases, leaving 8 bases between the germline ends. CDR3 loop: CASSLGRIYNSPLHF. The CDR3 region has the DNA TGTGCCAGCAGTTTAGGCAGGATCTATAATTCACCCCTCCACTTT.

This clone was seen just once. This chain links TRBV7-2 with TRBJ2-1; 10 nucleotides match TRBD2. With 6 bases clipped from V and 12 bases from J, the junction kept 14 bases outside the gene matches. CDR1 and CDR2 (germline): SGHTA, FQGNSA. This CDR3 has 15 residues. Here the CDR3 reads CASSPSRAVAGGQFF. In DNA, the CDR3 is TGTGCCAGCAGTCCAAGTCGGGCGGTAGCGGGAGGGCAGTTCTTC.

V usage is TRBV3-1 (or the pseudogene TRBV3-2) and J usage is TRBJ2-7, with 9 bases that match TRBD1. Losses at the gene ends were 4 bases for V and 4 bases for J; bases not matched to a gene: 5. Germline loops: CDR1 LGHDT, CDR2 YNNKEL (reference sequence). This CDR3 is 14 amino acids long. CDR3 in amino acids: CASSPGTGLYEQYF. The CDR3 DNA reads TGTGCCAGCAGCCCGGGGACAGGGCTATACGAGCAGTACTTC.

The chain links TRBV6-6 to TRBJ2-4, with 9 nucleotides matching TRBD1. The germline V gene encodes CDR1 MNHNY and CDR2 SVGAGI (reference sequence). Losses at the gene ends were 5 bases for V and 2 bases for J; bases not matched to a gene: 16. The CDR3 loop spans 19 amino acids. Written as DNA, the CDR3 is TGTGCCAGCAGTCCCCGGGACAGGGCCGAAATAGAGCCCAAAAACATTCAGTACTTC. This encodes CASSPRDRAEIEPKNIQYF.

This CDR3 is CASAMRQGATEKLFF. CDR3 nucleotide sequence: TGTGCCAGCGCTATGAGACAGGGGGCGACGGAAAAACTGTTTTTT. The chain links TRBV6-6 to TRBJ1-4; 10 nucleotides match TRBD1. The CDR3 has 15 amino acids. CDR1 is MNHNY and CDR2 is SVGAGI in the germline V gene (reference sequence). The V and J ends lost 8 bases and 8 bases, in that order; junction bases with no gene match: 11.

This chain joins TRBV5-1 and TRBJ2-7, with a weak D call TRBD1 (5 bases). The CDR3 is made up of 16 amino acids. V dropped 0 bases and J dropped 2 bases, with 15 bases sitting between them. Germline lookup yields CDR1 SGHRS and CDR2 YFSETQ. The CDR3 here is CASSLGTSRVPYEQYF. The CDR3 DNA follows: TGCGCCAGCAGCTTGGGTACTTCCAGGGTCCCCTACGAGCAGTACTTC.

The chain employs TRBV2 and TRBJ1-3, with D maybe TRBD1 (6 bases). The CDR3 runs 14 residues. Trimming took 7 bases from V and 0 from J, leaving 10 bases between them. Germline V gene lookup returns CDR1 SNHLY and CDR2 FYNNEI. CDR3 nucleotide sequence: TGTGCCAGCAAGGGGGTTATCTCTGGAAACACCATATATTTT. Translation: CASKGVISGNTIYF.

The gene calls are TRBV6-4 and TRBJ2-3; no definite D call. Germline V gene sequence: CDR1 MRHNA, CDR2 SNTAGT. The CDR3 sequence is 16 residues long. V was pared by 5 bases and J by 3 bases, with 18 bases between. The CDR3 DNA is TGTGCCAGCAGTAAGAGTGGCGGATGGAAAACAGATACGCAGTATTTT. Amino acids: CASSKSGGWKTDTQYF.

This chain joins TRBV7-3 and TRBJ2-1; 13 nucleotides align to TRBD2. CDR1 is SGHTA and CDR2 is FQGTGA in the germline V gene. V lost 3 bases to trimming and J lost 9 bases; unmatched junction nucleotides: 5. This CDR3 spans 15 amino acids. DNA for the CDR3: TGTGCCAGCAGCTTGGGACTAGCGGGGTTAGGTGAGCAGTTCTTC. Its protein is CASSLGLAGLGEQFF.

This clone was seen a handful of times. The chain carries TRBV6-6 and TRBJ2-7; D not resolved. The germline V gene has CDR1 MNHNY and CDR2 SVGAGI (reference sequence). Trimming pared 0 bases from V and 3 bases from J, leaving 6 bases between. This CDR3 comprises 13 residues. The CDR3 sequence: CASSYSQFYEQYF. The CDR3 region has the DNA TGTGCCAGCAGTTACTCGCAGTTCTACGAGCAGTACTTC.

The chain uses TRBV24-1 and TRBJ1-2; D gene uncertain. CDR3 size: 12 residues. The germline CDR1 and CDR2 sequences are KGHDR and SFDVKD. Trimming cost V 4 bases and J 3 bases, with 5 bases left between them. The CDR3 DNA is TGTGCCACCAGTGACGGGTACTATGGCTACACCTTC. Protein: CATSDGYYGYTF.

This clone was seen once. V and J are TRBV6-2 or TRBV6-3 and TRBJ2-6; 7 bases map to TRBD1. V lost 6 bases and J lost 2; bases outside the gene matches: 4. The CDR3 contains 15 residues. The germline gives CDR1 MNHEY, CDR2 SVGEGT. The CDR3 protein is CASSKTGTGANVLTF. Written as DNA, the CDR3 is TGTGCCAGCAGCAAGACAGGGACTGGGGCCAACGTCCTGACTTTC.

The rearrangement joins TRBV15 to TRBJ2-7; TRBD2 is a possible D gene (6 bases). CDR1 LNHNV and CDR2 YYDKDF come from the germline V gene (reference sequence). The CDR3 length is 15 residues. V lost 0 bases, J lost 9 bases, and 18 bases lay in between. CDR3 sequence reads: CATSRDRLGGRVQYF. The CDR3 bases are TGTGCCACCAGCAGAGATCGATTGGGGGGTAGGGTGCAGTACTTC.

At least ten counts were recorded for this clone. The rearrangement uses TRBV7-2 and TRBJ2-7, with D perhaps matching TRBD2 (5 bases). CDR3 size: 14 residues. V dropped 0 bases and J dropped 4 bases, with 10 bases sitting between them. Germline V lookup: CDR1 SGHTA, CDR2 FQGNSA. The CDR3 spells CASSLANGEYEQYF. DNA for the CDR3: TGTGCCAGCAGCTTAGCGAACGGGGAGTACGAGCAGTACTTC.

CDR3 DNA: TGTGCCAGCAGCGCCTACCCAGGGTCGGATTCACCCCTCCACTTT. Translated, it gives CASSAYPGSDSPLHF. The chain is built from TRBV7-2 and TRBJ1-6; D might be TRBD1 (5 bases). The ends were cut back, 5 bases at V and 8 bases at J, with 16 bases in the middle. Per the germline V gene, CDR1 is SGHTA and CDR2 is FQGNSA. The CDR3 is 15 amino acids.

The chain carries TRBV27 and TRBJ1-1; no firm D call. Germline V CDR1 and CDR2: MNHEY, SMNVEV (reference sequence). The CDR3 runs to 15 residues. V dropped 4 bases and J dropped 2 bases, with 14 bases sitting between them. DNA for the CDR3: TGTGCCAGCAGTTCCCCGAGGGAGGAAAACACTGAAGCTTTCTTT. Translation gives CASSSPREENTEAFF.

The V call is TRBV12-3 or TRBV12-4, the J call TRBJ1-5; a weak D match, TRBD1 (5 bases). CDR3 size: 13 residues. With 6 bases removed from V and 7 bases from J, the gap between germline ends came to 13 bases. The CDR3, as DNA: TGTGCCAGCAGCCCAGGGTTGGGGCAGCCCCAGCATTTT. Its translation is CASSPGLGQPQHF.